What follows are 22 T cell receptor beta chains derived from one specimen sequenced in a study of response to subunit inactivated influenza vaccine. One entry per CDR3 protein results from TCRdb running MiXCR on the RT-PCR reads. The data contain under 950,000 distinct CDR3 sequences, around 20% of them singletons. The source material was PBMCs from blood, sampled around 5 days after vaccination. Receptors were obtained from a man aged 50 or older who received an inactivated influenza vaccine.

In this sample, this clonotype turned up a few times. The J gene is TRBJ1-1, the V gene TRBV29-1; D perhaps matches TRBD1 (5 bases). Trimming removed 4 bases at V and 1 base at J, with 10 bases between. Germline V gene lookup returns CDR1 SQVTM and CDR2 ANQGSEA. This CDR3 contains 13 residues. CDR3 DNA: TGCAGCGTTGGGCGACAGACGAACACTGAAGCTTTCTTT. The encoded protein is CSVGRQTNTEAFF.

This chain links TRBV7-2 with TRBJ1-5; D might be TRBD1 (5 bases). V was clipped by 1 base and J by 6 bases, with 10 bases between them. Germline V lookup: CDR1 SGHTA, CDR2 FQGNSA. The CDR3 is made up of 14 amino acids. This CDR3 is CASSLVGDSQPQHF. CDR3 nucleotide sequence: TGTGCCAGCAGCTTAGTGGGGGACTCTCAGCCCCAGCATTTT. Drawing the rest from reference TRBV7-2 and TRBJ1-5, the complete variable domain is GAGVSQSPSNKVTEKGKDVELRCDPISGHTALYWYRQSLGQGLEFLIYFQGNSAPDKSGLPSDRFSAERTGGSVSTLTIQRTQQEDSAVYLCASSLVGDSQPQHFGDGTRLSIL.

This clonotype occurred a few times. This chain uses TRBV6-2 or TRBV6-3 with TRBJ2-1, with 7 bases lining up with TRBD1. This CDR3 comprises 14 residues. With V trimmed by 8 bases and J by 6 bases, 10 bases remained unmatched. Germline lookup yields CDR1 MNHEY and CDR2 SVGEGT. The CDR3 sequence is CASGDRAPSNEQFF. The CDR3 DNA is TGTGCCAGCGGAGACAGGGCTCCTAGCAATGAGCAGTTCTTC.

Only a few counts were recorded for this clonotype. The chain employs TRBV7-8 and TRBJ1-2, with D perhaps TRBD1 (5 bases). The V end was cut by 5 bases, the J end by 7 bases, with 14 bases between. The CDR3 is made up of 13 amino acids. Germline CDR1 SGHVS, CDR2 FQNEAQ. CDR3 in DNA: TGTGCCAGCAGCCCGGGGGTCCTTGGTGGCTACACCTTC. Translating gives CASSPGVLGGYTF.

This clonotype was seen repeatedly, ten times or more. CDR3 in DNA: TGTGCCAGCAGCTTAGCCATGGGGGCTAGCGGAGCTAAGCGGACAGATACGCAGTATTTT. Translated, it gives CASSLAMGASGAKRTDTQYF. This sequence joins TRBV7-8 and TRBJ2-3; a possible D gene is TRBD2 (7 bases). The germline V gene has CDR1 SGHVS and CDR2 FQNEAQ. The CDR3 length is 20 residues. V lost 0 bases to trimming and J lost 3 bases, with 25 bases between them.

The chain uses TRBV20-1 and TRBJ1-1; 10 nucleotides match TRBD1. Germline CDR1 and CDR2: DFQATT and SNEGSKA (reference sequence). CDR3 length: 14 residues. Trimming cost V 2 bases and J 5 bases; bases outside gene matches: 5. The CDR3 DNA sequence: TGCAGTGCTAGACGACAGGGGGCTTGGACTGAAGCTTTCTTT. Translation: CSARRQGAWTEAFF.

The chain carries TRBV15 and TRBJ2-3; D is possibly TRBD1 (5 bases). The V gene's germline CDR1 is LNHNV and CDR2 YYDKDF (reference sequence). The CDR3 covers 16 residues. Trimming left V 3 bases short and J 6 bases short, with 19 bases between. As DNA, the CDR3 is TGTGCCACCAGCAGGGGGCCAGACCCCTACGGGGATACGCAGTATTTT. The encoded protein is CATSRGPDPYGDTQYF.

The gene calls are TRBV7-9 and TRBJ2-5, with D possibly matching TRBD2 (5 bases). Looked up from germline, CDR1 is SEHNR and CDR2 is FQNEAQ (reference sequence). CDR3 size: 15 residues. The V and J ends lost 2 bases and 5 bases respectively, with 15 bases between them. CDR3 DNA: TGTGCCAGCAGCTTAAACGGGGATATTTCTGAGACCCAGTACTTC. It is translated as CASSLNGDISETQYF. The full variable domain, with the rest looked up from reference TRBV7-9 and TRBJ2-5, is DTGVSQNPRHKITKRGQNVTFRCDPISEHNRLYWYRQTLGQGPEFLTYFQNEAQLEKSRLLSDRFSAERPKGSFSTLEIQRTEQGDSAMYLCASSLNGDISETQYFGPGTRLLVL.

The chain is built from TRBV7-9 and TRBJ2-1; 8 nucleotides agree with TRBD2. Germline CDR1 SEHNR, CDR2 FQNEAQ (reference sequence). With 1 base clipped from V and 7 bases from J, the junction kept 6 bases outside the gene matches. The CDR3 has 15 residues. CDR3 nucleotide sequence: TGTGCCAGCAGCTTAGGGGGACTAGGTTCTAATGAGCAGTTCTTC. Protein product: CASSLGGLGSNEQFF.

On this clonotype: A read error may be the cause here, since a much bigger clone is one base away. The gene calls are TRBV2 and TRBJ2-7; D unresolved. This CDR3 has 13 amino acids. Germline CDR1 is SNHLY and CDR2 is FYNNEI. V was pared by 3 bases and J by 0 bases, with 6 bases between. The CDR3 nucleotides are TGTGCCAGCAGTGAGGGGATCTCCTACGAGCAGTACTTC. This sequence encodes CASSEGISYEQYF. The complete variable domain, with remaining parts taken from reference TRBV2 and TRBJ2-7, reads EPEVTQTPSHQVTQMGQEVILRCVPISNHLYFYWYRQILGQKVEFLVSFYNNEISEKSEIFDDQFSVERPDGSNFTLKIRSTKLEDSAMYFCASSEGISYEQYFGPGTRLTVT.

The gene calls are TRBV5-6 and TRBJ1-2; unclear D gene. The length of the CDR3 is 16 residues. With 0 bases removed from V and 4 bases from J, the gap between germline ends came to 16 bases. CDR1 and CDR2 from the germline V gene are SGHDT and YYEEEE. This chain's CDR3 is CASSLAETSLPYGYTF. In DNA, the CDR3 is TGTGCCAGCAGCTTGGCGGAGACATCACTCCCCTATGGCTACACCTTC. Using reference TRBV5-6 and TRBJ1-2 for the parts outside the CDR3, the full variable domain is DAGVTQSPTHLIKTRGQQVTLRCSPKSGHDTVSWYQQALGQGPQFIFQYYEEEERQRGNFPDRFSGHQFPNYSSELNVNALLLGDSALYLCASSLAETSLPYGYTFGSGTRLTVV.

This clonotype occurred a few times. CDR3: CASSPRPGTVYEQYF. The CDR3 DNA is TGTGCCAGCAGCCCTCGTCCCGGGACGGTCTACGAGCAGTACTTC. The V and J genes are TRBV9 and TRBJ2-7; TRBD1 or TRBD2 may be the D gene (5 bases each). The V gene's germline CDR1 is SGDLS and CDR2 YYNGEE. V was clipped by 4 bases and J by 3 bases, with 17 bases between them. This CDR3 has 15 residues.

The genes are TRBV19 and TRBJ2-7; D perhaps matches TRBD1 (6 bases). Trimming took off 2 bases at V and 5 bases at J, with 16 bases between the two ends. Germline assignment: CDR1 LNHDA and CDR2 SQIVND (reference sequence). The CDR3 is made up of 15 amino acids. DNA of the CDR3: TGTGCCAGTAGTATACGCCGGGGACATATGAACGAGCAGTACTTC. Amino acid sequence: CASSIRRGHMNEQYF.

This clonotype was found a few times. The J gene is TRBJ2-7, the V gene TRBV25-1; the D is unclear. V was pared by 2 bases and J by 6 bases, with 11 bases between. This CDR3 is 13 amino acids long. The germline V gene has CDR1 MGHDK and CDR2 SYGVNS. The CDR3 DNA is TGTGCCAGCAGTGAACTACGACCGTCCGAGCAGTACTTC. It codes for CASSELRPSEQYF.

This clonotype was counted at least ten times. This chain links TRBV6-2 or TRBV6-3 with TRBJ2-7; D is unresolved. The V and J ends lost 5 bases and 2 bases respectively, with 4 bases between them. Germline values: CDR1 MNHEY, CDR2 SVGEGT. The CDR3 is 11 amino acids. Written as DNA, the CDR3 is TGTGCCAGCAGTAACACCTACGAGCAGTACTTC. It translates to CASSNTYEQYF.

V and J are TRBV7-9 and TRBJ2-2; 9 positions match TRBD1. The CDR3 runs to 16 residues. Germline V gives CDR1 SEHNR, CDR2 FQNEAQ (reference sequence). V trimming: 4 bases; J trimming: 4 bases; junction bases outside the gene matches: 7. CDR3 amino acids: CASSSPGTGITGELFF. The CDR3 DNA reads as TGTGCCAGCAGCTCCCCCGGGACAGGGATCACCGGGGAGCTGTTTTTT. Variable domain in full (rest from reference TRBV7-9 and TRBJ2-2): DTGVSQNPRHKITKRGQNVTFRCDPISEHNRLYWYRQTLGQGPEFLTYFQNEAQLEKSRLLSDRFSAERPKGSFSTLEIQRTEQGDSAMYLCASSSPGTGITGELFFGEGSRLTVL.

In its sample, this clonotype was seen a few times. This chain connects TRBV20-1 to TRBJ2-7; weak D call: TRBD2 (5 bases). The CDR3 consists of 15 residues. V lost 7 bases, J lost 6 bases, and 25 bases lay in between. Germline V gives CDR1 DFQATT, CDR2 SNEGSKA (reference sequence). The CDR3 DNA reads as TGCAGTGGGGAGAGATGGCCCAAGGTCCCGCGCGAGCAGTACTTC. It is translated as CSGERWPKVPREQYF.

The chain has TRBV15 and TRBJ2-1; D possibly matches TRBD1 or TRBD2 (7 bases each). Trimming took 3 bases from V and 2 from J, leaving 14 bases between them. The CDR3 is made up of 16 amino acids. Germline-derived CDR1 and CDR2 are LNHNV and YYDKDF (reference sequence). CDR3 sequence reads: CATSSRTRGPYNEQFF. The CDR3 DNA reads TGTGCCACCAGCAGTAGGACTAGGGGGCCCTACAATGAGCAGTTCTTC.

The rearrangement joins TRBV20-1 to TRBJ2-3; possible D gene TRBD2, 6 bases. V shed 2 bases and J shed 0 bases, with 9 bases lying between them. The length of the CDR3 is 14 residues. Germline V gene lookup returns CDR1 DFQATT and CDR2 SNEGSKA (reference sequence). CDR3 in amino acids: CSARQGLSTDTQYF. The CDR3 nucleotides are TGCAGTGCTAGACAGGGACTTAGCACAGATACGCAGTATTTT.

In DNA, the CDR3 is TGCAGCGCTGGGGGACAGGGGAATGAAAAACTGTTTTTT. Protein: CSAGGQGNEKLFF. The V gene is TRBV29-1, the J gene TRBJ1-4, with 10 bases aligning to TRBD1. Germline V gene lookup returns CDR1 SQVTM and CDR2 ANQGSEA. The trim removed 7 bases at V and 5 bases at J, leaving 4 bases unmatched. The CDR3 spans 13 residues.

The sample holds a few counts of this clonotype. The chain is built from TRBV15 and TRBJ2-5, with D maybe TRBD1 (5 bases). V lost 1 base, J lost 1 base, and 10 bases lay in between. The CDR3 consists of 15 residues. CDR1 is LNHNV and CDR2 is YYDKDF in the germline V gene (reference sequence). CDR3 nucleotide sequence: TGTGCCACCAGCAGAGGGAATGGGGCCCAAGAGACCCAGTACTTC. This codes for CATSRGNGAQETQYF.

The chain has TRBV6-2 or TRBV6-3 and TRBJ1-2; no reliable D call. V was clipped by 4 bases and J by 4 bases, with 10 bases between them. This CDR3 region has 13 residues. CDR1 and CDR2 (germline): MNHEY, SVGEGT. This CDR3 reads CASSSSASYGYTF. The CDR3 DNA sequence: TGTGCCAGCAGTTCATCGGCATCCTATGGCTACACCTTC.